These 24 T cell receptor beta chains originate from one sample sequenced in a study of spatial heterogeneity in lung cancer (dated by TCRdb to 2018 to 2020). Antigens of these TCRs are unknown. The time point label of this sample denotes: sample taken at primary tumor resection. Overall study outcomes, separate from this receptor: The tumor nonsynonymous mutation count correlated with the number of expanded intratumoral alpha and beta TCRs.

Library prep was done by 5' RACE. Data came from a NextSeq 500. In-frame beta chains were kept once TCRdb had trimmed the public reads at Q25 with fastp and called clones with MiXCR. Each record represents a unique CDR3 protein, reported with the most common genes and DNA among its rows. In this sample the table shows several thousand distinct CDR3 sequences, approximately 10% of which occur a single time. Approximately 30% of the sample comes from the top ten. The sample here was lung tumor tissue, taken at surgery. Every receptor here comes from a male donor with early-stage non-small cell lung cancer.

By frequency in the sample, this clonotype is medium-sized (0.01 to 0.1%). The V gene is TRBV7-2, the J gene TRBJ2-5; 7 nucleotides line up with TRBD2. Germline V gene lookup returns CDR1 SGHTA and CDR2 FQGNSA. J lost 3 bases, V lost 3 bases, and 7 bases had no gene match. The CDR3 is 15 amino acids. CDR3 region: CASSFGLDPEETQYF. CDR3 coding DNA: TGTGCCAGCAGCTTCGGACTAGACCCCGAAGAGACCCAGTACTTC.

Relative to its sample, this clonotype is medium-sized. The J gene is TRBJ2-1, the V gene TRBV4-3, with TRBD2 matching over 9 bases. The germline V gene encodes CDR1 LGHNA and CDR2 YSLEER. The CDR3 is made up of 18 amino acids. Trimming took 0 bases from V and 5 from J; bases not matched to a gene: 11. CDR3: CASSQDSREGPKNNEQFF. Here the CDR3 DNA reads TGCGCCAGCAGCCAAGATTCGCGGGAGGGTCCTAAGAACAATGAGCAGTTCTTC.

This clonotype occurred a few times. This CDR3 is CASSYGQALNQPQHF. The CDR3 DNA is TGTGCCAGCAGTTACGGCCAGGCTCTCAATCAGCCCCAGCATTTT. The rearrangement links TRBV6-2 or TRBV6-3 to TRBJ1-5; no clear D. This CDR3 has 15 amino acids. V lost 2 bases to trimming and J lost 3 bases, with 11 bases between them. Germline V CDR1 and CDR2: MNHEY, SVGEGT.

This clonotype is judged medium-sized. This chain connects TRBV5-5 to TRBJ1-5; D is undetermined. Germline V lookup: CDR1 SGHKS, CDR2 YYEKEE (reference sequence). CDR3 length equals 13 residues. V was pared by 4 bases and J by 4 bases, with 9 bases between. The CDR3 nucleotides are TGTGCCAGCAGCCCTTCTATAAATCAGCCCCAGCATTTT. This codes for CASSPSINQPQHF.

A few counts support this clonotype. In DNA, the CDR3 is TGTGCCAGTAGTCCTATGAACGAGGCGGATGAGCAGTTCTTC. Translated: CASSPMNEADEQFF. The J gene is TRBJ2-1, the V gene TRBV19; D gene uncertain. Germline CDR1 and CDR2: LNHDA and SQIVND (reference sequence). The CDR3 totals 14 residues. The V gene lost 5 bases and the J gene lost 8 bases, with 16 bases spanning the gap.

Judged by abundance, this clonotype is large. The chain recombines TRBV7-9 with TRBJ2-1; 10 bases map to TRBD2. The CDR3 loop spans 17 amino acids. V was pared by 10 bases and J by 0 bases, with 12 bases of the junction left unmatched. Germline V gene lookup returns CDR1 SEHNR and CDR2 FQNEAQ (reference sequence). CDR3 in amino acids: CAKKPLSSGSSYNEQFF. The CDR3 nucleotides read TGTGCCAAAAAGCCTCTCTCTAGCGGGAGCTCCTACAATGAGCAGTTCTTC.

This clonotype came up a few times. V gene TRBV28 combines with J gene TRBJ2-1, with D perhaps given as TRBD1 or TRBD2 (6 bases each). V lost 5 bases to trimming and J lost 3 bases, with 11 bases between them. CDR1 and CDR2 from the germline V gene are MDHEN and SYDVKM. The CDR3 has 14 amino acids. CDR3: CASSGGGIYNEQFF. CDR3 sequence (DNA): TGTGCCAGCAGTGGAGGGGGGATCTACAATGAGCAGTTCTTC.

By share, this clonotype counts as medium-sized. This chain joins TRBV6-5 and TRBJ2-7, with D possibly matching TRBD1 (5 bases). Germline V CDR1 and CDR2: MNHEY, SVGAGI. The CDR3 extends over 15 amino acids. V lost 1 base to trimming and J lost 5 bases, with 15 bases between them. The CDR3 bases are TGTGCCAGCAGTTACTTTGCAGGGATCGCCCACGAGCAGTACTTC. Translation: CASSYFAGIAHEQYF.

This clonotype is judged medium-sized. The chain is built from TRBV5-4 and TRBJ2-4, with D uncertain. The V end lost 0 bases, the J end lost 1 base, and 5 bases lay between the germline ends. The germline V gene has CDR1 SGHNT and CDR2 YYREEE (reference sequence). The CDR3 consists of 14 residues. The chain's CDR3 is CASSLGSAKNIQYF. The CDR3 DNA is TGTGCCAGCAGCTTGGGGTCTGCCAAAAACATTCAGTACTTC. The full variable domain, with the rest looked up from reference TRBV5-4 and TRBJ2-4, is ETGVTQSPTHLIKTRGQQVTLRCSSQSGHNTVSWYQQALGQGPQFIFQYYREEENGRGNFPPRFSGLQFPNYSSELNVNALELDDSALYLCASSLGSAKNIQYFGAGTRLSVL.

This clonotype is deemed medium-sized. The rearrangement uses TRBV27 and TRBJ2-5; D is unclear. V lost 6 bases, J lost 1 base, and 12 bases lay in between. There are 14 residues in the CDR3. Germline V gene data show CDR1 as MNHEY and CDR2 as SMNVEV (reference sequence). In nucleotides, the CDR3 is TGTGCCAGCAGCCCACGGCAGGTCCAAGAGACCCAGTACTTC. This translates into CASSPRQVQETQYF.

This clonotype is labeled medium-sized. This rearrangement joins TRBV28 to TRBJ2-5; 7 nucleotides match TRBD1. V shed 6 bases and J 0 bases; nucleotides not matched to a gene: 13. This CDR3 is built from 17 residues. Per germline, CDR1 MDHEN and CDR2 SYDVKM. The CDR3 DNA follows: TGTGCCAGCAGCCCTATGTGGGGGACAGATGACCAAGAGACCCAGTACTTC. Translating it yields CASSPMWGTDDQETQYF.

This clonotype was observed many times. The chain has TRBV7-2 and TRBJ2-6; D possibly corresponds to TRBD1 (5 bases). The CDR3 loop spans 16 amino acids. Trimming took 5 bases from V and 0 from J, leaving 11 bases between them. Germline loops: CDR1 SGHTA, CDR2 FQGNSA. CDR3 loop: CASSRDSASGANVLTF. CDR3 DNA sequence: TGTGCCAGCAGCCGAGACAGTGCCTCTGGGGCCAACGTCCTGACTTTC.

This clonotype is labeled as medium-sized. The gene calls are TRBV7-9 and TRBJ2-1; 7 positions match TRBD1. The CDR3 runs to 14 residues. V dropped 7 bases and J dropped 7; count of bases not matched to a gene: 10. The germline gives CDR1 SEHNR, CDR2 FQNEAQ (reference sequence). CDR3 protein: CASTFLGQTNEQFF. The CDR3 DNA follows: TGTGCCAGCACCTTCTTGGGACAGACAAATGAGCAGTTCTTC.

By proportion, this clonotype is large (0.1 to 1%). CDR3 in DNA: TGTGCCAGCAGCTTAAGGTTAGGGGACTACGAGCAGTACTTC. Protein product: CASSLRLGDYEQYF. The gene calls are TRBV7-2 and TRBJ2-7; tentative D call: TRBD1 (5 bases). This CDR3 contains 14 residues. CDR1 is SGHTA, CDR2 FQGNSA, per germline. V was clipped by 2 bases and J by 3 bases, with 11 bases between them.

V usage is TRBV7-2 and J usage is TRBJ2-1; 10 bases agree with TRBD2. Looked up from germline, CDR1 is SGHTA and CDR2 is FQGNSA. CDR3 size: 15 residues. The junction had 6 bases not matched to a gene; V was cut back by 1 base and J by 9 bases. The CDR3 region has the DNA TGTGCCAGCAGCTTAGTTCTAGCGGGGGCCCGTGAGCAGTTCTTC. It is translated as CASSLVLAGAREQFF.

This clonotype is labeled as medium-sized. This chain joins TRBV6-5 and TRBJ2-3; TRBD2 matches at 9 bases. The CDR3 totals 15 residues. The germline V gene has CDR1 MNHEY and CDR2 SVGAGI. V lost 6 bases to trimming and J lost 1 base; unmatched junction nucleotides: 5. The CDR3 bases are TGTGCCAGCAGGGGACTAGCACATGGCACAGATACGCAGTATTTT. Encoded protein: CASRGLAHGTDTQYF.

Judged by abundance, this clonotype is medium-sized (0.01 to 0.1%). CDR3 nucleotides: TGTGCCAGCAGCTTCGGCAGGGGGCAATACGAGCAGTACTTC. Protein sequence: CASSFGRGQYEQYF. The chain employs TRBV7-2 and TRBJ2-7; 8 bases are a match to TRBD1. V dropped 3 bases and J dropped 4; count of bases not matched to a gene: 5. This CDR3 has 14 residues. The germline gives CDR1 SGHTA, CDR2 FQGNSA.

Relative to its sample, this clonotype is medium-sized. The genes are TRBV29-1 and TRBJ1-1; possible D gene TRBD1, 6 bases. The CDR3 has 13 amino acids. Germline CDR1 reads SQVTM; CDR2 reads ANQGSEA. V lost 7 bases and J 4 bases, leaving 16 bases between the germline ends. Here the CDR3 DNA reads TGCAGCGGAGGTCAGGGGCAGGGCACTGAAGCTTTCTTT. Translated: CSGGQGQGTEAFF.

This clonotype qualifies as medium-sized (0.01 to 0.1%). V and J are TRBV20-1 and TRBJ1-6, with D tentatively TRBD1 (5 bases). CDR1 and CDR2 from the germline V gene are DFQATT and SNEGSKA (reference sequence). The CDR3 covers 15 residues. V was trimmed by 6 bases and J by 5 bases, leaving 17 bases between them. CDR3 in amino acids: CSAVYSGTNNSPLHF. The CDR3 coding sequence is TGCAGTGCAGTTTACTCCGGGACTAATAATTCACCCCTCCACTTT.

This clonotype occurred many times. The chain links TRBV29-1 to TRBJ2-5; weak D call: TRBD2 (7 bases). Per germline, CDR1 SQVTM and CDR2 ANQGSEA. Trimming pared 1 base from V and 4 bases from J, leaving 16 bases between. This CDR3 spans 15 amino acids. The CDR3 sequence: CSVEVVRGAGETQYF. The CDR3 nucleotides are TGCAGCGTTGAAGTCGTCCGGGGGGCGGGAGAGACCCAGTACTTC.

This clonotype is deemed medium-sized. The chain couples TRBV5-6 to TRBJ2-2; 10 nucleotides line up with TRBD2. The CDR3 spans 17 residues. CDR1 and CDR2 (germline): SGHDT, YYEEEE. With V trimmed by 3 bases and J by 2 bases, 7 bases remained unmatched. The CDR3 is CASSYRTSGTNTGELFF. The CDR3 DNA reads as TGTGCCAGCAGCTACCGGACTAGCGGTACCAACACCGGGGAGCTGTTTTTT.

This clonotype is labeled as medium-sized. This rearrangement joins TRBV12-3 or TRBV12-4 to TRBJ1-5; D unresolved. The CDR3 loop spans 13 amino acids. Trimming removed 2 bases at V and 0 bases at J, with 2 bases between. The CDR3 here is CASSLNSNQPQHF. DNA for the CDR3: TGTGCCAGCAGTTTAAATAGCAATCAGCCCCAGCATTTT.

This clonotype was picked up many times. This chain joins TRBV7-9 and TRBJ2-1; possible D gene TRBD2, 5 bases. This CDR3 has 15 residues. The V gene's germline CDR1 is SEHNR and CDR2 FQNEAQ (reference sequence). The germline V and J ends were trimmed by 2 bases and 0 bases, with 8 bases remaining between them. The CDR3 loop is CASSLRGSSYNEQFF. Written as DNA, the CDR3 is TGTGCCAGCAGCTTAAGAGGGAGCTCCTACAATGAGCAGTTCTTC.

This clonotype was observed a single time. CDR3 amino acids: CATSDLGTQSYNEQFF. CDR3 DNA sequence: TGTGCCACCAGTGATTTGGGGACTCAGTCCTACAATGAGCAGTTCTTC. The rearrangement uses TRBV24-1 and TRBJ2-1; the D gene is possibly TRBD2 (6 bases). V lost 0 bases, J lost 1 base, and 9 bases lay in between. In germline, CDR1 is KGHDR, CDR2 SFDVKD. The CDR3 runs to 16 residues.